This entry is about one T cell receptor (beta chain). The sample belongs to a study of blood T cell repertoires in COVID-19. Some clones are missing from TCRdb's copy, which holds only in-frame ones; the method was immunoSEQ multiplex PCR. The sample holds approximately 360,000 clones; 90% are singletons and the top ten take about 7%. V dropped 0 bases and J dropped 4; count of bases not matched to a gene: 5. The CDR3 has 17 amino acids. Germline V lookup: CDR1 MRHNA, CDR2 SNTAGT. This sequence joins TRBV6-4 and TRBJ2-3; 12 bases line up with TRBD2. Sequencing was done on a sample of peripheral blood. The TCR originated in a young man with active or convalescent COVID-19. In DNA, the CDR3 is TGTGCCAGCAGTGACTCGGCTAGCGGGGGGGCCTCAGATACGCAGTATTTT. It specifies CASSDSASGGASDTQYF.